Listed below are T cell receptor beta chains from one sample, sequenced in a study of early T cells in non-severe SARS-CoV-2 infection. Via MiXCR, TCRdb re-called the 5' RACE reads, giving one row per CDR3 protein. The sample has approximately 110,000 distinct CDR3 sequences, under 15% seen once. The sequencing sample was made of whole blood. The receptors shown here come from an adult who was a healthcare worker with PCR-confirmed SARS-CoV-2 infection or an uninfected control (not recorded which). Both conserved end residues are part of each CDR3. Fields, in order: D gene, J gene, V gene, CDR3 protein. The D gene is left open where the match is weak.

d_call: NA
j_call: TRBJ2-3
v_call: TRBV12-2
cdr3_aa: CASRSRGARGLPSTDTQYF

d_call: NA
j_call: TRBJ1-4
v_call: TRBV10-3
cdr3_aa: CAISESSEGKLFF

d_call: NA
j_call: TRBJ2-7
v_call: TRBV6-5
cdr3_aa: CASSYLSGRVPYEQYF

d_call: NA
j_call: TRBJ1-3
v_call: TRBV10-3
cdr3_aa: CAINPGTGNTIYF

d_call: NA
j_call: TRBJ1-1
v_call: TRBV30
cdr3_aa: CAWRGLGEAFF

d_call: NA
j_call: TRBJ1-6
v_call: TRBV10-3
cdr3_aa: CAGGPMNSPLHF

d_call: NA
j_call: TRBJ2-3
v_call: TRBV6-6
cdr3_aa: CASKGVGLTDTQYF

d_call: TRBD1
j_call: TRBJ1-2
v_call: TRBV29-1
cdr3_aa: CGCNTGTDYGYTF

d_call: NA
j_call: TRBJ2-3
v_call: TRBV2
cdr3_aa: CASSEEGVIDTQYF

d_call: NA
j_call: TRBJ1-2
v_call: TRBV3-1
cdr3_aa: CASSHGVRVGEGYTF

d_call: NA
j_call: TRBJ1-6
v_call: TRBV30
cdr3_aa: CAWRGLTGGSPLHF

d_call: TRBD1
j_call: TRBJ2-2
v_call: TRBV5-1
cdr3_aa: CASSLGDSSGTGELFF